A selection of T cell receptor beta chains follows, all from one sample in a study of cytomegalovirus exposure and HLA in healthy donors. Produced via immunoSEQ multiplex PCR; TCRdb's table is partial and in-frame only. The table records some 200,000 clones, about 81% of them present only once. Sequences were obtained from PBMCs. The receptors shown here come from a woman aged 25-40 years in good health and CMV-seronegative. CDR3s include the opening cysteine and the closing phenylalanine or tryptophan. Fields, in order: clone size, D gene, V gene, J gene, CDR3 protein, CDR3 DNA. D genes are given only for firm matches. Rows give clone size only sometimes, using once, few, many, or a class for an expanded clone.

clone_size: few; d_call: TRBD1; v_call: TRBV28; j_call: TRBJ2-5; cdr3_aa: CASSTGTGLETQYF; cdr3_nt: TGTGCCAGCAGTACCGGGACAGGGTTAGAGACCCAGTACTTC
clone_size: NA; d_call: NA; v_call: TRBV7-9; j_call: TRBJ2-1; cdr3_aa: CASSLGAPIGQFF; cdr3_nt: TGTGCCAGCAGCTTAGGGGCTCCTATAGGGCAGTTCTTC
clone_size: NA; d_call: TRBD1; v_call: TRBV15; j_call: TRBJ2-7; cdr3_aa: CATSRDRGLSYEQYF; cdr3_nt: TGTGCCACCAGCAGGGACAGGGGGCTCTCCTACGAGCAGTACTTC
clone_size: NA; d_call: TRBD1; v_call: TRBV28; j_call: TRBJ2-7; cdr3_aa: CASLDHGTGNYEQYF; cdr3_nt: TGTGCCAGCCTTGATCATGGGACAGGGAACTACGAGCAGTACTTC
clone_size: NA; d_call: NA; v_call: TRBV21-1; j_call: TRBJ2-2; cdr3_aa: CASSKLGGDRPNTGELFF; cdr3_nt: TGTGCCAGCAGCAAACTTGGCGGAGACAGACCGAACACCGGGGAGCTGTTTTTT
clone_size: NA; d_call: NA; v_call: TRBV5-4; j_call: TRBJ1-1; cdr3_aa: CASSAFRGANTEAFF; cdr3_nt: TGTGCCAGCAGCGCCTTCCGGGGTGCGAACACTGAAGCTTTCTTT
clone_size: NA; d_call: TRBD1; v_call: TRBV28; j_call: TRBJ2-7; cdr3_aa: CASSSLGTGAGSYEQYF; cdr3_nt: TGTGCCAGCAGTTCATTGGGGACAGGGGCAGGCTCCTACGAGCAGTACTTC
clone_size: NA; d_call: NA; v_call: TRBV28; j_call: TRBJ1-5; cdr3_aa: CASSRRPGQPQHF; cdr3_nt: TGTGCCAGCAGCCGACGGCCGGGGCAGCCCCAGCATTTT
clone_size: NA; d_call: NA; v_call: TRBV7-9; j_call: TRBJ1-2; cdr3_aa: CASSLGDRRGYTF; cdr3_nt: TGTGCCAGCAGCTTGGGCGATCGGCGTGGCTACACCTTC
clone_size: NA; d_call: TRBD1; v_call: TRBV30; j_call: TRBJ2-1; cdr3_aa: CAWTGQSVNEQFF; cdr3_nt: TGTGCCTGGACGGGACAGTCGGTCAATGAGCAGTTCTTC
clone_size: NA; d_call: NA; v_call: TRBV7-2; j_call: TRBJ2-2; cdr3_aa: CASSLVPGSTGELFF; cdr3_nt: TGTGCCAGCAGCTTAGTGCCGGGAAGCACCGGGGAGCTGTTTTTT
clone_size: NA; d_call: NA; v_call: TRBV30; j_call: TRBJ2-4; cdr3_aa: CAWRAGNIQYF; cdr3_nt: TGTGCCTGGAGGGCAGGCAACATTCAGTACTTC
clone_size: NA; d_call: NA; v_call: TRBV30; j_call: TRBJ2-3; cdr3_aa: CAWTSRGGGRGLDTQYF; cdr3_nt: TGTGCCTGGACAAGCAGGGGAGGCGGGAGAGGGTTGGATACGCAGTATTTT
clone_size: NA; d_call: NA; v_call: TRBV18; j_call: TRBJ2-6; cdr3_aa: CASSEGGPGANVLTF; cdr3_nt: TGTGCCAGCTCAGAAGGGGGACCTGGGGCCAACGTCCTGACTTTC
clone_size: few; d_call: NA; v_call: TRBV18; j_call: TRBJ1-3; cdr3_aa: CASSPTDRPSGNTIYF; cdr3_nt: TGTGCCAGCTCCCCAACAGACCGACCCTCTGGAAACACCATATATTTT
clone_size: NA; d_call: NA; v_call: TRBV6-6; j_call: TRBJ1-4; cdr3_aa: CASSYGGGEKLFF; cdr3_nt: TGTGCCAGCAGTTACGGGGGGGGTGAAAAACTGTTTTTT
clone_size: few; d_call: NA; v_call: TRBV28; j_call: TRBJ2-7; cdr3_aa: CASSVGHNHEQYF; cdr3_nt: TGTGCCAGCTCTGTAGGACACAACCACGAGCAGTACTTC
clone_size: few; d_call: TRBD1; v_call: TRBV7-2; j_call: TRBJ2-1; cdr3_aa: CASSLPDRLQFF; cdr3_nt: TGTGCCAGCAGCTTGCCGGACAGGCTGCAGTTCTTC
clone_size: NA; d_call: NA; v_call: TRBV6-5; j_call: TRBJ2-7; cdr3_aa: CASSYVTIGTYEQYF; cdr3_nt: TGTGCCAGCAGTTACGTTACTATCGGAACCTACGAGCAGTACTTC
clone_size: NA; d_call: TRBD1; v_call: TRBV5-1; j_call: TRBJ1-2; cdr3_aa: CASRPTGGDYGYTF; cdr3_nt: TGCGCCAGCAGACCGACAGGGGGCGACTATGGCTACACCTTC
clone_size: NA; d_call: NA; v_call: TRBV5-6; j_call: TRBJ2-1; cdr3_aa: CASSGTSDKQFF; cdr3_nt: TGTGCCAGCAGCGGCACTAGTGATAAGCAGTTCTTC
clone_size: NA; d_call: NA; v_call: TRBV7-9; j_call: TRBJ2-3; cdr3_aa: CSSSPGSVTQYF; cdr3_nt: TGTTCCAGCAGCCCGGGGAGCGTAACGCAGTATTTT
clone_size: NA; d_call: NA; v_call: TRBV5-1; j_call: TRBJ2-7; cdr3_aa: CASSLAQVSYEQYF; cdr3_nt: TGCGCCAGCAGCTTGGCTCAGGTCTCCTACGAGCAGTACTTC
clone_size: NA; d_call: NA; v_call: TRBV10-3; j_call: TRBJ1-5; cdr3_aa: CAISRGEGREQPQHF; cdr3_nt: TGTGCCATCAGCCGAGGAGAGGGGCGGGAGCAGCCCCAGCATTTT
clone_size: NA; d_call: NA; v_call: TRBV19; j_call: TRBJ2-1; cdr3_aa: CASNDGGGEQFF; cdr3_nt: TGTGCCAGTAATGACGGTGGCGGGGAGCAGTTCTTC
clone_size: NA; d_call: NA; v_call: TRBV19; j_call: TRBJ1-5; cdr3_aa: CASTPGGLLGNQPQHF; cdr3_nt: TGTGCCAGTACCCCGGGGGGACTACTAGGCAATCAGCCCCAGCATTTT
clone_size: NA; d_call: NA; v_call: TRBV28; j_call: TRBJ1-6; cdr3_aa: CASRLGLANSPLHF; cdr3_nt: TGTGCCAGCAGACTCGGACTCGCTAATTCACCCCTCCACTTT
clone_size: NA; d_call: NA; v_call: TRBV7-9; j_call: TRBJ2-7; cdr3_aa: CASSVAGEQYF; cdr3_nt: TGTGCCAGCAGCGTGGCAGGAGAGCAGTACTTC
clone_size: NA; d_call: TRBD1; v_call: TRBV5-4; j_call: TRBJ1-2; cdr3_aa: CASSLGSGTVNYGYTF; cdr3_nt: TGTGCCAGCAGCTTGGGGTCCGGGACAGTTAACTATGGCTACACCTTC
clone_size: NA; d_call: NA; v_call: TRBV14; j_call: TRBJ2-5; cdr3_aa: CASSLRRVQGGQETQYF; cdr3_nt: TGTGCCAGCAGCCTACGACGGGTCCAGGGGGGACAAGAGACCCAGTACTTC
clone_size: NA; d_call: TRBD1; v_call: TRBV7-9; j_call: TRBJ2-5; cdr3_aa: CASSDRDRGRRQETQYF; cdr3_nt: TGTGCCAGCAGCGACCGGGACAGGGGGCGCCGGCAAGAGACCCAGTACTTC
clone_size: NA; d_call: NA; v_call: TRBV28; j_call: TRBJ1-5; cdr3_aa: CASSLGGAREQPQHF; cdr3_nt: TGTGCCAGCAGTTTAGGGGGGGCGCGGGAGCAGCCCCAGCATTTT
clone_size: once; d_call: TRBD1; v_call: TRBV5-6; j_call: TRBJ2-5; cdr3_aa: CASSAGTGRNLETQYF; cdr3_nt: TGTGCCAGCAGCGCAGGGACAGGTCGGAACCTAGAGACCCAGTACTTC
clone_size: few; d_call: NA; v_call: TRBV5-1; j_call: TRBJ2-7; cdr3_aa: CASSFAGPNSYEQYF; cdr3_nt: TGCGCCAGCAGCTTTGCAGGGCCGAACTCCTACGAGCAGTACTTC
clone_size: few; d_call: NA; v_call: TRBV4-3; j_call: TRBJ1-1; cdr3_aa: CASSQGKGVGTEAFF; cdr3_nt: TGCGCCAGCAGCCAAGGGAAGGGAGTCGGCACTGAAGCTTTCTTT
clone_size: NA; d_call: TRBD1; v_call: TRBV6-8; j_call: TRBJ2-7; cdr3_aa: CASSPGQGRCYEQYF; cdr3_nt: TGTGCCAGCAGTCCAGGACAGGGAAGGTGCTACGAGCAGTACTTC
clone_size: NA; d_call: TRBD1; v_call: TRBV5-6; j_call: TRBJ1-1; cdr3_aa: CASSFDRASEAFF; cdr3_nt: TGTGCCAGCAGCTTCGACAGGGCTTCTGAAGCTTTCTTT
clone_size: NA; d_call: TRBD1; v_call: TRBV28; j_call: TRBJ1-5; cdr3_aa: CASSSQGVGNQPQHF; cdr3_nt: TGTGCCAGCAGTTCACAGGGGGTTGGAAATCAGCCCCAGCATTTT
clone_size: once; d_call: TRBD2; v_call: TRBV27; j_call: TRBJ2-7; cdr3_aa: CASREEIAGTSYEQYF; cdr3_nt: TGTGCCAGCAGGGAAGAAATAGCGGGGACTTCCTACGAGCAGTACTTC
clone_size: NA; d_call: TRBD1; v_call: TRBV6-1; j_call: TRBJ2-7; cdr3_aa: CASSDTGTGIYEQYF; cdr3_nt: TGTGCCAGCAGTGATACCGGGACAGGGATCTACGAGCAGTACTTC
clone_size: NA; d_call: TRBD1; v_call: TRBV5-4; j_call: TRBJ2-3; cdr3_aa: CASSSPGQGAGDTQYF; cdr3_nt: TGTGCCAGCAGCAGTCCGGGACAGGGGGCTGGGGATACGCAGTATTTT